The 31 T cell receptor beta chains presented below share a single source sample, sequenced in a study of cytomegalovirus exposure and HLA in healthy donors. TCRdb's copy holds only in-frame clones and misses some; the assay was immunoSEQ multiplex PCR. The table records 150,000 to 200,000 clones, around 88% of them present only once. The sequencing input was PBMCs. These receptors all come from a young woman in good health and CMV-seronegative.

The CDR3 loop reads CASSLRSGRVTGELFF. The CDR3 nucleotides read TGTGCCAGCAGCTTACGTAGCGGGAGGGTTACCGGGGAGCTGTTTTTT. This chain joins TRBV7-8 and TRBJ2-2; TRBD2 matches 11 bases. The CDR3 runs to 16 residues. Germline CDR1 and CDR2: SGHVS and FQNEAQ. With 2 bases clipped from V and 5 bases from J, the junction kept 4 bases outside the gene matches.

The chain links TRBV9 to TRBJ1-2; 7 nucleotides match TRBD1. With V trimmed by 3 bases and J by 0 bases, 5 bases remained unmatched. The CDR3 is 15 amino acids. Germline V gene lookup returns CDR1 SGDLS and CDR2 YYNGEE. The CDR3 loop is CASSAGDRPNYGYTF. CDR3 nucleotides: TGTGCCAGCAGCGCAGGGGACAGACCTAACTATGGCTACACCTTC.

The V gene is TRBV5-1, the J gene TRBJ1-1, with TRBD1 identical over 10 bases. The CDR3 spans 19 residues. Per the germline V gene, CDR1 is SGHRS and CDR2 is YFSETQ. V trimming: 4 bases; J trimming: 2 bases; junction bases outside the gene matches: 17. The CDR3 DNA sequence: TGCGCCAGCAGCCCCTGGTTACCGACAGGGGGCAGGGGAAACACTGAAGCTTTCTTT. As protein: CASSPWLPTGGRGNTEAFF.

This chain links TRBV19 with TRBJ2-3; tentatively, D is TRBD2 (5 bases). Per the germline V gene, CDR1 is LNHDA and CDR2 is SQIVND (reference sequence). V was clipped by 5 bases and J by 1 base, with 13 bases between them. The length of the CDR3 is 15 residues. In DNA, the CDR3 is TGTGCCAGTAGTTTAGCTAGCTTACGCACAGATACGCAGTATTTT. Translating it yields CASSLASLRTDTQYF.

The rearrangement uses TRBV5-6 and TRBJ1-5; D unclear. Trimming took off 3 bases at V and 3 bases at J, with 22 bases between the two ends. CDR1 is SGHDT and CDR2 is YYEEEE in the germline V gene. CDR3 length: 18 residues. The CDR3 loop reads CASSSWEDSFSPNQPQHF. Written as DNA, the CDR3 is TGTGCCAGCAGCTCATGGGAGGATTCCTTTAGTCCCAATCAGCCCCAGCATTTT.

The rearrangement joins TRBV6-1 to TRBJ1-2, with D possibly matching TRBD1 (5 bases). Germline V gene lookup returns CDR1 MNHNS and CDR2 SASEGT. Trimming took 6 bases from V and 8 from J, leaving 22 bases between them. There are 15 residues in the CDR3. The CDR3 DNA reads TGTGCCAGCAGCCTCGGGGGGACCTATGGGATAGGCTACACCTTC. It translates to CASSLGGTYGIGYTF.

The chain uses TRBV2 and TRBJ2-2; 7 nucleotides match TRBD1. The CDR3 has 21 amino acids. Looked up from germline, CDR1 is SNHLY and CDR2 is FYNNEI. V lost 3 bases, J lost 2 bases, and 21 bases stayed unmatched. The CDR3 here is CASSDSNYTDHRDRNTGELFF. The CDR3 DNA reads as TGTGCCAGCAGTGATTCCAATTACACCGACCACCGGGACAGAAACACCGGGGAGCTGTTTTTT. The complete variable domain, with remaining parts taken from reference TRBV2 and TRBJ2-2, reads EPEVTQTPSHQVTQMGQEVILRCVPISNHLYFYWYRQILGQKVEFLVSFYNNEISEKSEIFDDQFSVERPDGSNFTLKIRSTKLEDSAMYFCASSDSNYTDHRDRNTGELFFGEGSRLTVL.

The J gene is TRBJ1-6, the V gene TRBV9; D is perhaps TRBD1 (5 bases). The V gene's germline CDR1 is SGDLS and CDR2 YYNGEE. This CDR3 is 14 amino acids long. Trimming stripped 6 bases from V and 4 bases from J, with 11 bases between. CDR3 residues: CASTPGQYNSPLHF. The CDR3 coding sequence is TGTGCCAGCACGCCCGGACAATATAATTCACCCCTCCACTTT.

This chain links TRBV11-2 with TRBJ1-5; maybe TRBD1 (6 bases). Trimming pared 3 bases from V and 4 bases from J, leaving 10 bases between. The CDR3 spans 14 residues. The germline V gene encodes CDR1 SGHAT and CDR2 FQNNGV. CDR3: CASSLDSQNQPQHF. CDR3 nucleotide sequence: TGTGCCAGCAGCTTGGACAGTCAGAATCAGCCCCAGCATTTT.

The chain is built from TRBV2 and TRBJ1-5, with D unresolved. The CDR3 runs to 12 residues. Germline CDR1 SNHLY, CDR2 FYNNEI. Between the trimmed V and J ends, which lost 2 bases and 6 bases, there was a span of 5 bases. For the CDR3, the DNA is TGTGCCAGCAGTGAAAACAGTCAGCCCCAGCATTTT. Its translation: CASSENSQPQHF.

This chain uses TRBV10-2 with TRBJ2-7, with a tentative D call TRBD1 (6 bases). Trimming took 0 bases from V and 4 from J, leaving 19 bases between them. This CDR3 comprises 17 residues. Germline-derived CDR1 and CDR2 are WSHSY and SAAADI. CDR3 in amino acids: CASSESMAPTGYYEQYF. For the CDR3, the DNA is TGCGCCAGCAGTGAGTCGATGGCTCCGACAGGCTATTACGAGCAGTACTTC.

The J gene is TRBJ2-1, the V gene TRBV5-1; TRBD1 matches at 10 bases. Per the germline V gene, CDR1 is SGHRS and CDR2 is YFSETQ. The CDR3 totals 19 residues. With V trimmed by 0 bases and J by 4 bases, 13 bases remained unmatched. CDR3 nucleotide sequence: TGCGCCAGCAGCTTGGCCAGGGGCTTGACAGGGGGCTTTTACAATGAGCAGTTCTTC. It specifies CASSLARGLTGGFYNEQFF.

This chain links TRBV15 with TRBJ1-1; weak D call: TRBD1 (5 bases). The CDR3 consists of 16 residues. Germline V gene data show CDR1 as LNHNV and CDR2 as YYDKDF (reference sequence). The V end lost 0 bases, the J end lost 1 base, and 12 bases lay between the germline ends. CDR3 residues: CATSRDLGAGNTEAFF. The CDR3 nucleotides read TGTGCCACCAGCAGAGATCTAGGGGCTGGGAACACTGAAGCTTTCTTT.

This chain uses TRBV7-2 with TRBJ2-1; perhaps TRBD1 as D (6 bases). The CDR3 sequence is 15 residues long. The germline gives CDR1 SGHTA, CDR2 FQGNSA. Trimming shortened V by 1 base and J by 13 bases, and 20 bases separated the two germline ends. Here the CDR3 reads CASSLGGQLGLVQFF. The DNA for the CDR3 is TGTGCCAGCAGCTTAGGAGGACAGCTAGGGTTGGTCCAGTTCTTC.

This clone came up a few times. The V and J genes are TRBV2 and TRBJ1-1; D gene uncertain. Germline V gives CDR1 SNHLY, CDR2 FYNNEI. V was cut by 8 bases and J by 0 bases, with 10 bases left in between. This CDR3 comprises 13 residues. The CDR3 DNA reads as TGTGCCAGCTCGGCAGGATTGAACACTGAAGCTTTCTTT. As protein: CASSAGLNTEAFF.

This chain joins TRBV10-2 and TRBJ2-7; no clear D gene. This CDR3 comprises 16 residues. Trimming shortened V by 0 bases and J by 3 bases, and 15 bases separated the two germline ends. Germline loops: CDR1 WSHSY, CDR2 SAAADI. CDR3 coding DNA: TGCGCCAGCAGTGAGTCGCCCGACTTTGGTGACTACGAGCAGTACTTC. Residues: CASSESPDFGDYEQYF.

The chain is built from TRBV2 and TRBJ2-3; TRBD1 matches 7 bases. This CDR3 has 15 residues. J lost 2 bases, V lost 4 bases, and 6 bases had no gene match. Germline V lookup: CDR1 SNHLY, CDR2 FYNNEI. Here the CDR3 reads CASSGPGQHTDTQYF. The CDR3, as DNA: TGTGCCAGCAGTGGACCGGGACAGCACACAGATACGCAGTATTTT.

V usage is TRBV30 and J usage is TRBJ2-3, with no clear D. Germline CDR1 GTSNPN, CDR2 SVGIG (reference sequence). V was shortened by 5 bases and J by 1 base, with 16 bases between the two germline ends. This CDR3 region has 15 residues. CDR3: CAWSPGVYGTDTQYF. In DNA, the CDR3 is TGTGCCTGGTCCCCCGGAGTATACGGCACAGATACGCAGTATTTT.

The chain carries TRBV19 and TRBJ1-5; 8 positions match TRBD1. Germline V lookup: CDR1 LNHDA, CDR2 SQIVND (reference sequence). Unmatched junction bases numbered 9, after V lost 4 bases and J lost 1 base. CDR3 length equals 17 residues. The DNA for the CDR3 is TGTGCCAGTAGTACAAGATACGGACAGGGAAGCAATCAGCCCCAGCATTTT. Translation gives CASSTRYGQGSNQPQHF.

The V call is TRBV19, the J call TRBJ1-2; tentatively, D is TRBD1 (6 bases). Germline-derived CDR1 and CDR2 are LNHDA and SQIVND (reference sequence). The CDR3 totals 14 residues. The V gene lost 2 bases and the J gene lost 3 bases, with 10 bases spanning the gap. The DNA of the CDR3 is TGTGCCAGTAGTATAAGGCAGGGGCACTATGGCTACACCTTC. It yields the protein CASSIRQGHYGYTF.

This clone was seen only a few times. The gene calls are TRBV5-6 and TRBJ1-5; 8 bases line up with TRBD1. Germline CDR1 SGHDT, CDR2 YYEEEE. The length of the CDR3 is 14 residues. The V segment lost 4 bases and the J segment 7 bases; nucleotides outside the gene matches: 7. The CDR3 nucleotides are TGTGCCAGCAGCCGACGGACAGGGAGGCAGCCCCAGCATTTT. Protein sequence: CASSRRTGRQPQHF.

This clone was recorded a few times. This chain joins TRBV9 and TRBJ1-2, with 9 bases lining up with TRBD1. The J segment lost 3 bases and the V segment lost 5 bases, leaving 8 bases of the junction unmatched. This CDR3 region has 15 residues. The germline V gene has CDR1 SGDLS and CDR2 YYNGEE. The CDR3 is CASSARTGVDYGYTF. CDR3 in DNA: TGTGCCAGCAGTGCCCGGACAGGGGTAGACTATGGCTACACCTTC. The entire variable domain, with the rest obtained from reference TRBV9 and TRBJ1-2, is as follows: DSGVTQTPKHLITATGQRVTLRCSPRSGDLSVYWYQQSLDQGLQFLIQYYNGEERAKGNILERFSAQQFPDLHSELNLSSLELGDSALYFCASSARTGVDYGYTFGSGTRLTVV.

The chain carries TRBV5-1 and TRBJ2-3; 9 bases fit TRBD1. The germline gives CDR1 SGHRS, CDR2 YFSETQ. CDR3 length equals 16 residues. The V segment lost 0 bases and the J segment 2 bases; nucleotides outside the gene matches: 4. The CDR3 sequence: CASSLAPQGATDTQYF. The CDR3 DNA reads TGCGCCAGCAGCTTGGCGCCACAGGGGGCCACAGATACGCAGTATTTT.

The V gene is TRBV6-1, the J gene TRBJ2-1; 8 bases agree with TRBD2. The germline V gene encodes CDR1 MNHNS and CDR2 SASEGT. The CDR3 has 15 amino acids. Trimming at V came to 1 base and at J to 4 bases, leaving 3 bases not matched to a gene. CDR3 loop: CASSEGRGAYNEQFF. For the CDR3, the DNA is TGTGCCAGCAGTGAAGGGCGGGGGGCGTACAATGAGCAGTTCTTC.

The chain uses TRBV11-2 and TRBJ2-1; D is perhaps TRBD2 (5 bases). V was clipped by 5 bases and J by 9 bases, with 14 bases between them. This CDR3 comprises 13 residues. CDR1 and CDR2 from the germline V gene are SGHAT and FQNNGV. In DNA form, the CDR3 reads TGTGCCAGCAGCAACGCCCTTGGGAGTGAGCAGTTCTTC. Translation gives CASSNALGSEQFF.

The chain employs TRBV4-2 and TRBJ2-3; weak D call: TRBD2 (6 bases). The CDR3 spans 16 residues. Germline lookup yields CDR1 LGHNA and CDR2 YNFKEQ. The V end lost 4 bases, the J end lost 2 bases, and 16 bases lay between the germline ends. This CDR3 reads CASSPRLVTDTDTQYF. The CDR3 nucleotides are TGTGCCAGCAGCCCTAGACTAGTAACCGACACAGATACGCAGTATTTT.

This chain links TRBV5-1 with TRBJ2-2, with D perhaps TRBD1 (5 bases). V dropped 7 bases and J dropped 6 bases, with 19 bases sitting between them. The CDR3 contains 15 residues. Germline CDR1 reads SGHRS; CDR2 reads YFSETQ. The CDR3 DNA reads as TGCGCCAGCCGCCAAACAGGACAACCGTCCGGGGAGCTGTTTTTT. Translation gives CASRQTGQPSGELFF.

The rearrangement uses TRBV6-4 and TRBJ1-2; unclear D gene. With 0 bases removed from V and 8 bases from J, the gap between germline ends came to 4 bases. This CDR3 contains 11 residues. Germline V CDR1 and CDR2: MRHNA, SNTAGT. The CDR3 DNA is TGTGCCAGCAGTGACTCGAGAGGCTACACCTTC. This encodes CASSDSRGYTF.

The chain uses TRBV27 and TRBJ2-7; TRBD2 matches at 9 bases. Germline CDR1 reads MNHEY; CDR2 reads SMNVEV (reference sequence). The CDR3 extends over 14 amino acids. The junction had 4 bases not matched to a gene; V was cut back by 3 bases and J by 4 bases. The DNA of the CDR3 is TGTGCCAGCAGTTTTGGGCTAGCGGGATACGAGCAGTACTTC. It yields the protein CASSFGLAGYEQYF.

The chain combines TRBV19 with TRBJ1-2; D not resolved. The ends were cut back, 6 bases at V and 7 bases at J, with 9 bases in the middle. The CDR3 spans 11 residues. CDR1 LNHDA and CDR2 SQIVND come from the germline V gene (reference sequence). The CDR3: CASRARSGYTF. For the CDR3, the DNA is TGTGCCAGTAGGGCCCGGAGTGGCTACACCTTC. Based on the CDR3 plus reference TRBV19 and TRBJ1-2, the full variable domain is DGGITQSPKYLFRKEGQNVTLSCEQNLNHDAMYWYRQDPGQGLRLIYYSQIVNDFQKGDIAEGYSVSREKKESFPLTVTSAQKNPTAFYLCASRARSGYTFGSGTRLTVV.

The CDR3 loop reads CASSRAPGLAHPVNTQYF. Written as DNA, the CDR3 is TGCGCCAGCAGCCGAGCCCCCGGACTAGCCCATCCCGTAAATACGCAGTATTTT. The chain recombines TRBV4-1 with TRBJ2-3; 8 bases fit TRBD2. The germline gives CDR1 MGHRA, CDR2 YSYEKL. CDR3 length: 18 amino acids. V lost 4 bases and J lost 7; bases outside the gene matches: 19.